What follows are 26 T cell receptor beta chains derived from one specimen sequenced in a study of cytomegalovirus exposure and HLA in healthy donors. Primers included in the PCR were 60 Vbeta and 13 Jbeta primers. Produced via immunoSEQ multiplex PCR; TCRdb's table is partial and in-frame only. The repertoire has 130,000 to 150,000 clones, approximately 80% of them found once; the top ten carry 5.1%. The sequencing input was PBMCs. The source of these receptors is a male donor in good health and CMV-seronegative.

This clone came up once. This chain uses TRBV19 with TRBJ2-2; the match to TRBD1 covers 8 bases. Germline CDR1 LNHDA, CDR2 SQIVND (reference sequence). V dropped 5 bases and J dropped 7; count of bases not matched to a gene: 15. CDR3 length: 17 residues. The CDR3: CASSERTGGVLDGELFF. In DNA, the CDR3 is TGTGCCAGTAGTGAGAGAACAGGGGGTGTCTTGGACGGGGAGCTGTTTTTT.

This clone was observed a handful of times. The rearrangement joins TRBV6-6 to TRBJ2-2, with 15 bases aligning to TRBD2. CDR1 is MNHNY and CDR2 is SVGAGI in the germline V gene (reference sequence). V lost 6 bases and J lost 1; bases outside the gene matches: 0. CDR3 length: 16 residues. The CDR3: CASRGLAGGNTGELFF. CDR3 coding DNA: TGTGCCAGCAGGGGACTAGCGGGGGGGAACACCGGGGAGCTGTTTTTT.

The chain uses TRBV7-2 and TRBJ2-5; unclear D gene. Germline V gives CDR1 SGHTA, CDR2 FQGNSA. V gave up 4 bases and J gave up 4 bases, with 19 bases separating them. The CDR3 has 16 residues. The CDR3 is CASSSPALVTRETQYF. The CDR3 bases are TGTGCCAGCAGCTCCCCCGCCCTAGTAACCAGAGAGACCCAGTACTTC.

This clone appeared a few times. The V and J genes are TRBV5-4 and TRBJ2-1; TRBD1 might be the D (6 bases). V lost 4 bases and J lost 7, with 15 bases in between. There are 14 residues in the CDR3. Per germline, CDR1 SGHNT and CDR2 YYREEE (reference sequence). CDR3 residues: CASSNAGDSNEQFF. In nucleotides, the CDR3 is TGTGCCAGCAGCAATGCAGGGGATTCAAATGAGCAGTTCTTC.

This clone appeared a few times. The chain couples TRBV9 to TRBJ2-3; D not certain. The germline CDR1 and CDR2 sequences are SGDLS and YYNGEE. CDR3 length: 13 residues. Trimming took off 0 bases at V and 4 bases at J, with 6 bases between the two ends. The CDR3 bases are TGTGCCAGCAGCGTAGAACCGGCAGATACGCAGTATTTT. This translates into CASSVEPADTQYF.

This clone was detected a few times. The chain recombines TRBV6-5 with TRBJ1-4; D gene unclear. V was pared by 4 bases and J by 4 bases, with 7 bases between. The CDR3 sequence is 13 residues long. CDR1 and CDR2 from the germline V gene are MNHEY and SVGAGI. CDR3 sequence (DNA): TGTGCCAGCAGTTCCGGGGTTAATGAAAAACTGTTTTTT. It specifies CASSSGVNEKLFF.

The chain recombines TRBV2 with TRBJ2-1; D may be TRBD1 (5 bases). CDR3 size: 15 residues. With 6 bases removed from V and 5 bases from J, the gap between germline ends came to 17 bases. The germline gives CDR1 SNHLY, CDR2 FYNNEI. As DNA, the CDR3 is TGTGCCAGCAGGGCCCAGGGTTGGTCGAACAATGAGCAGTTCTTC. The encoded protein is CASRAQGWSNNEQFF.

A word on this clone: The junction does not match germline at one end; this may be a read error. V is TRBV28 and J is TRBJ1-1; 7 bases line up with TRBD1. The CDR3 has 13 residues. In germline, CDR1 is MDHEN, CDR2 SYDVKM. The CDR3 region is CASSLAQRGPTMF. In DNA, the CDR3 is TGTGCCAGCAGTTTAGCCCAAAGGGGGCCGACTATGTTT.

The chain links TRBV5-6 to TRBJ1-1; D gene unclear. From germline, CDR1 is SGHDT and CDR2 YYEEEE. Trimming stripped 5 bases from V and 1 base from J, with 9 bases between. CDR3 size: 13 residues. Written as DNA, the CDR3 is TGTGCCAGCAGTTGGAGTGGGAACACTGAAGCTTTCTTT. This translates into CASSWSGNTEAFF.

There are a few counts of this clone. The rearrangement joins TRBV30 to TRBJ2-4; 7 nucleotides align to TRBD2. This CDR3 has 16 residues. With V trimmed by 0 bases and J by 0 bases, 5 bases remained unmatched. Germline CDR1 and CDR2: GTSNPN and SVGIG (reference sequence). DNA of the CDR3: TGTGCCTGGAGTGTGGGGGGGTCGCTAGCCAAAAACATTCAGTACTTC. Translation: CAWSVGGSLAKNIQYF.

Concerning this clone itself: An end of the junction does not agree with germline; a read error may underlie this. This chain uses TRBV4-3 with TRBJ2-1; 9 bases are a match to TRBD2. The CDR3 length is 16 residues. Germline V lookup: CDR1 LGHNA, CDR2 YSLEER. CDR3 nucleotide sequence: TGCGCCAGCAGCCCAGGCAGCGGGGGGTCCTCCAATGAGCAGTTCTTC. Translated, it gives CASSPGSGGSSNEQFF.

This clone is a singleton in its sample. The rearrangement joins TRBV28 to TRBJ2-7; TRBD1 aligns across 8 bases. V shed 10 bases and J 0 bases; nucleotides not matched to a gene: 11. The CDR3 covers 15 residues. Looked up from germline, CDR1 is MDHEN and CDR2 is SYDVKM. CDR3 protein: CATLRAGTGSYEQYF. The CDR3 DNA sequence: TGTGCCACGCTGAGGGCCGGGACAGGCTCCTACGAGCAGTACTTC.

The CDR3 region is CASSPQGGGEYEQYF. The CDR3 DNA follows: TGTGCCAGCAGCCCGCAGGGGGGCGGGGAGTACGAGCAGTACTTC. The V gene is TRBV11-2, the J gene TRBJ2-7; possibly TRBD1 for D (7 bases). The V end lost 5 bases, the J end lost 4 bases, and 18 bases lay between the germline ends. The CDR3 consists of 15 residues. Germline lookup yields CDR1 SGHAT and CDR2 FQNNGV.

Concerning this clone itself: The CDR3 carries no conserved terminal phenylalanine or tryptophan, so it likely arises from a read error. This chain links TRBV5-1 with TRBJ1-1, with TRBD1 matching over 7 bases. CDR3 length: 14 residues. Germline CDR1 and CDR2: SGHRS and YFSETQ. Losses at the gene ends were 4 bases for V and 1 base for J; bases not matched to a gene: 4. This CDR3 is CASSDRVGNTEAFL. For the CDR3, the DNA is TGCGCCAGCAGCGACAGGGTGGGGAACACTGAAGCTTTCCTT.

This clone has just one count. The chain employs TRBV6-5 and TRBJ2-2; D may be TRBD2 (5 bases). The CDR3 is 15 residues long. The germline V gene has CDR1 MNHEY and CDR2 SVGAGI. Trimming removed 3 bases at V and 2 bases at J, with 10 bases between. The CDR3 here is CASSYGSGNTGELFF. For the CDR3, the DNA is TGTGCCAGCAGTTATGGGAGCGGCAACACCGGGGAGCTGTTTTTT.

This clone has just a few counts. The CDR3, as DNA: TGCGCCAGCAGCCAAAGGTTGGGACAATCCCTGAACACTGAAGCTTTCTTT. This sequence encodes CASSQRLGQSLNTEAFF. The chain is built from TRBV4-3 and TRBJ1-1; D possibly corresponds to TRBD1 (6 bases). The V gene's germline CDR1 is LGHNA and CDR2 YSLEER. The CDR3 spans 17 residues. The V and J ends lost 2 bases and 0 bases respectively, with 16 bases between them.

The rearrangement joins TRBV28 to TRBJ2-1, with TRBD2 matching over 10 bases. J was trimmed by 7 bases and V by 5 bases; bases with no gene match: 5. The CDR3 spans 14 residues. The germline gives CDR1 MDHEN, CDR2 SYDVKM. This chain's CDR3 is CASSPAGGLNEQFF. The CDR3 region has the DNA TGTGCCAGCAGTCCAGCGGGGGGGCTAAATGAGCAGTTCTTC.

The table lists this clone with a few counts. V and J are TRBV28 and TRBJ2-7; 15 bases are shared with TRBD2. The CDR3 spans 16 residues. Germline-derived CDR1 and CDR2 are MDHEN and SYDVKM. The junction had 5 bases not matched to a gene; V was cut back by 5 bases and J by 3 bases. The CDR3 sequence is CASSGTSGGTIYEQYF. In DNA, the CDR3 is TGTGCCAGCAGTGGGACTAGCGGGGGGACGATCTACGAGCAGTACTTC.

The chain uses TRBV28 and TRBJ1-3; D ambiguous. The CDR3 is 11 amino acids. Germline V lookup: CDR1 MDHEN, CDR2 SYDVKM. V dropped 9 bases and J dropped 4 bases, with 7 bases sitting between them. The CDR3 protein is CASLTGNTIYF. CDR3 nucleotide sequence: TGTGCCAGTTTAACAGGAAACACCATATATTTT.

This rearrangement joins TRBV6-5 to TRBJ1-1; D might be TRBD1 (5 bases). V gave up 0 bases and J gave up 4 bases, with 12 bases separating them. CDR1 and CDR2 (germline): MNHEY, SVGAGI. The CDR3 extends over 15 amino acids. In DNA, the CDR3 is TGTGCCAGCAGTTACTCGACCAGGGTTCGCACTGAAGCTTTCTTT. Amino acid sequence: CASSYSTRVRTEAFF.

The chain carries TRBV23-1 and TRBJ2-7; D is uncertain. TRBV23-1 is an ORF, with its function uncertain. The CDR3 has 16 residues. V lost 0 bases and J lost 3, with 15 bases in between. The CDR3 sequence: CASSQSVFVQNYEQYF. In nucleotides, the CDR3 is TGCGCCAGCAGTCAATCCGTATTCGTACAGAACTACGAGCAGTACTTC.

V usage is TRBV9 and J usage is TRBJ2-3; 10 bases align to TRBD1. The CDR3 loop spans 17 amino acids. CDR1 and CDR2 (germline): SGDLS, YYNGEE. With 3 bases clipped from V and 5 bases from J, the junction kept 12 bases outside the gene matches. The CDR3 bases are TGTGCCAGCAGCGCTTGGGGGACAGGGGCCCCCGGAGATACGCAGTATTTT. Residues: CASSAWGTGAPGDTQYF. The full variable domain, its missing parts supplied by reference TRBV9 and TRBJ2-3, is DSGVTQTPKHLITATGQRVTLRCSPRSGDLSVYWYQQSLDQGLQFLIQYYNGEERAKGNILERFSAQQFPDLHSELNLSSLELGDSALYFCASSAWGTGAPGDTQYFGPGTRLTVL.

This chain joins TRBV2 and TRBJ2-5; no definite D call. The DNA matches TRBJ2-7 better at its end, which makes the J call doubtful. The germline gives CDR1 SNHLY, CDR2 FYNNEI. The CDR3 is made up of 12 amino acids. CDR3 in DNA: TGTGCCAGCAGTGAAAGAGTCTACGAGCAGTACTTC. Its protein product is CASSERVYEQYF.

V gene TRBV6-1 combines with J gene TRBJ1-1; D uncertain. The CDR3 sequence is 13 residues long. From germline, CDR1 is MNHNS and CDR2 SASEGT. V lost 2 bases to trimming and J lost 5 bases, with 9 bases between them. The DNA of the CDR3 is TGTGCCAGCAGTGAACGGGTATGGACTGAAGCTTTCTTT. This encodes CASSERVWTEAFF.

This clone has a single count. The chain recombines TRBV7-2 with TRBJ1-2, with TRBD1 as a possible D gene (6 bases). Germline V gene data show CDR1 as SGHTA and CDR2 as FQGNSA. The CDR3 consists of 15 residues. V was clipped by 1 base and J by 8 bases, with 17 bases between them. The CDR3 region is CASSLVGAARGGYTF. The CDR3 DNA follows: TGTGCCAGCAGCTTAGTGGGGGCCGCTCGTGGGGGCTACACCTTC. The whole variable domain, remainder taken from reference TRBV7-2 and TRBJ1-2, is GAGVSQSPSNKVTEKGKDVELRCDPISGHTALYWYRQSLGQGLEFLIYFQGNSAPDKSGLPSDRFSAERTGGSVSTLTIQRTQQEDSAVYLCASSLVGAARGGYTFGSGTRLTVV.

The chain joins TRBV30 to TRBJ1-5, with a tentative D call TRBD1 (5 bases). V was pared by 1 base and J by 5 bases, with 9 bases between. The CDR3 loop spans 13 amino acids. Germline values: CDR1 GTSNPN, CDR2 SVGIG (reference sequence). The CDR3 loop reads CAWSGGDDQPQHF. In DNA form, the CDR3 reads TGTGCCTGGAGTGGGGGGGACGATCAGCCCCAGCATTTT.